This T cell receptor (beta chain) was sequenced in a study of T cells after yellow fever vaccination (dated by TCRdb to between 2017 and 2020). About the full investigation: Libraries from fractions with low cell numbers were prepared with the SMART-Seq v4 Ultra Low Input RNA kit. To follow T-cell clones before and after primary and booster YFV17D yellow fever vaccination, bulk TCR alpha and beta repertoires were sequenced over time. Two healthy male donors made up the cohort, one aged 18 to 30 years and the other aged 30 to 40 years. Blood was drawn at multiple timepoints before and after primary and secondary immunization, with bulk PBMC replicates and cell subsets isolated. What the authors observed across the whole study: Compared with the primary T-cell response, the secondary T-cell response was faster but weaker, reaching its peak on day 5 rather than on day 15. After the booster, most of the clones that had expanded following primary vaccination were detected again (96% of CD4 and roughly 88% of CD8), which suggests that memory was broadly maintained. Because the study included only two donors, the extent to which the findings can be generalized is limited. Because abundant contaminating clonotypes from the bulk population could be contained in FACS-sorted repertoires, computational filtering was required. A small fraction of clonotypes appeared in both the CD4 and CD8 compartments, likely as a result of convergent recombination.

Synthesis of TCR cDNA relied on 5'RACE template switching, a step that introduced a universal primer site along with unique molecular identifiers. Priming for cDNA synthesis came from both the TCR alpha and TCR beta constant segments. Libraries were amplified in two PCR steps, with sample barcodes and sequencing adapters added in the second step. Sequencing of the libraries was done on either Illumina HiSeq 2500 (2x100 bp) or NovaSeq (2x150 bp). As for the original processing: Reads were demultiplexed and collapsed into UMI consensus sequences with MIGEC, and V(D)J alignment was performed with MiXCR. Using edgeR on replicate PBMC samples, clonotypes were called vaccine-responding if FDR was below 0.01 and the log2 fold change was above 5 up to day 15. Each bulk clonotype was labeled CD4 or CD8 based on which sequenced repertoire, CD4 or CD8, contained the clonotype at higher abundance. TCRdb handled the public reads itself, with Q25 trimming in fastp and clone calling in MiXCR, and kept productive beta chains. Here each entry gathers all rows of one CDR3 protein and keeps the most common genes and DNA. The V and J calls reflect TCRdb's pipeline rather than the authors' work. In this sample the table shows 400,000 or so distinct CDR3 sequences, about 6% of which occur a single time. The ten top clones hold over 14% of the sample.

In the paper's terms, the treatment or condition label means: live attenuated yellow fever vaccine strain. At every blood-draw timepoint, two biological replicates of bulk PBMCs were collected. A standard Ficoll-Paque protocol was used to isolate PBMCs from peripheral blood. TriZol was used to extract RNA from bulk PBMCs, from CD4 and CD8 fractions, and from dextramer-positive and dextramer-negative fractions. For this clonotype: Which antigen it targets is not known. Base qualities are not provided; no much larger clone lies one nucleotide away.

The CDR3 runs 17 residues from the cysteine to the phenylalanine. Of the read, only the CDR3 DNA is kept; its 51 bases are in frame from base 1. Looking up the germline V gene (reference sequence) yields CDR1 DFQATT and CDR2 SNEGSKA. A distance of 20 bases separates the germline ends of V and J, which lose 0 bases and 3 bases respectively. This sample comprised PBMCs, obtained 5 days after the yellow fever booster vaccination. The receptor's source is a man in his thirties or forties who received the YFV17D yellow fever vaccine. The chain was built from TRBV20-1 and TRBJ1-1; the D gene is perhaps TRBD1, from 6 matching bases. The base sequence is TGCAGTGCTAGAGATGTCTTGGGGGGCGGGATGGACACTGAAGCTTTCTTT. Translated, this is CSARDVLGGGMDTEAFF.